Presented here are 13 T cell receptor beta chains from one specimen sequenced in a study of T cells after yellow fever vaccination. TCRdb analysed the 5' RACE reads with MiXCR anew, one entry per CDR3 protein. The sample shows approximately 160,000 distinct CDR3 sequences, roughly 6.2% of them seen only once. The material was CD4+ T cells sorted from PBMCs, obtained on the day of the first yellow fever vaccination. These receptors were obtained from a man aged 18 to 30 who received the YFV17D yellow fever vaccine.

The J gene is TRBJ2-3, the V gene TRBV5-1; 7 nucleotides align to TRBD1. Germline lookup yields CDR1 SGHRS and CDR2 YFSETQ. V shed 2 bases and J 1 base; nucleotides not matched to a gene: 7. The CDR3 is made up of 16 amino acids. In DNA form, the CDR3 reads TGCGCCAGCAGCTTTTTACGGACAGGCGGCACAGATACGCAGTATTTT. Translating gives CASSFLRTGGTDTQYF.

Here the CDR3 reads CAISGGNAEAFF. The CDR3 DNA sequence: TGTGCCATCTCGGGGGGAAACGCTGAAGCTTTCTTT. V gene TRBV10-3 combines with J gene TRBJ1-1, with a weak D call TRBD1 (5 bases). The V end lost 8 bases, the J end lost 6 bases, and 13 bases lay between the germline ends. CDR1 ENHRY and CDR2 SYGVKD come from the germline V gene. This CDR3 has 12 residues.

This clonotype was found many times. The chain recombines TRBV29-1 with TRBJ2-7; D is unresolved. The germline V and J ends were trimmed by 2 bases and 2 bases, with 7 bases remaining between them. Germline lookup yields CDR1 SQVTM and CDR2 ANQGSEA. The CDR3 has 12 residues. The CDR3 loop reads CSVEKFTYEQYV. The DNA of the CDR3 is TGCAGCGTTGAAAAGTTTACCTACGAGCAGTACGTC.

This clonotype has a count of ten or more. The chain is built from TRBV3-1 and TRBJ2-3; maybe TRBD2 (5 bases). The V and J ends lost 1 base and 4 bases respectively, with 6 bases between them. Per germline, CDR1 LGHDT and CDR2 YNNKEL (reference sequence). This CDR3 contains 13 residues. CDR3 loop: CASSQGLPDTQYF. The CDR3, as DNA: TGTGCCAGCAGCCAAGGACTACCAGATACGCAGTATTTT.

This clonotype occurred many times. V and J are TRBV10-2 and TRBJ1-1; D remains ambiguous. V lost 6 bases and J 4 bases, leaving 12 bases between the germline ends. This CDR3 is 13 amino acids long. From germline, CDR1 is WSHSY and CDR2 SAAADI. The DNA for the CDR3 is TGCGCCAGCAGGCTACCTTCGGGCACTGAAGCTTTCTTT. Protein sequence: CASRLPSGTEAFF.

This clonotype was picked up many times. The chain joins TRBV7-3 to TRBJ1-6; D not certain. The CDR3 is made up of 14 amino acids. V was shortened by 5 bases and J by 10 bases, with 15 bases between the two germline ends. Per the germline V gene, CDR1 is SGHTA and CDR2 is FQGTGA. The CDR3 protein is CASSASGLGSPLHF. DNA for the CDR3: TGTGCCAGCAGCGCATCAGGATTAGGATCACCCCTCCACTTT.

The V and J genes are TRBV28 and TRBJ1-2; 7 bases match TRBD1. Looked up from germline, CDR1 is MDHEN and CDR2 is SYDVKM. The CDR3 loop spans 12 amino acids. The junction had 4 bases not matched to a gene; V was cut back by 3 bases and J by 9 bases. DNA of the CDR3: TGTGCCAGCAGTTTGAAGACAGGGAGCTACACCTTC. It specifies CASSLKTGSYTF.

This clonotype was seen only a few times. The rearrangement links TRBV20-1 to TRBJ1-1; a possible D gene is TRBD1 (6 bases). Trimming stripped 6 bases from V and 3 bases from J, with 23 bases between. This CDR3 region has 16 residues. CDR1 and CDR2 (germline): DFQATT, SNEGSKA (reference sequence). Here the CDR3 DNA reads TGCAGTGCCCCCGACCCCCGGGGGCTAGGACACACTGAAGCTTTCTTT. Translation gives CSAPDPRGLGHTEAFF.

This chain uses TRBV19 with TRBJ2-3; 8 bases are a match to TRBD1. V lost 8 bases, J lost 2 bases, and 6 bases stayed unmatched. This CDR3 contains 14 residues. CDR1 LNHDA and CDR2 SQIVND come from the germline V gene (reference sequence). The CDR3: CASVDRANTDTQYF. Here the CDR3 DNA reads TGTGCCAGTGTGGACAGGGCGAACACAGATACGCAGTATTTT. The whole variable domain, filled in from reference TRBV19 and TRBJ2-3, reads DGGITQSPKYLFRKEGQNVTLSCEQNLNHDAMYWYRQDPGQGLRLIYYSQIVNDFQKGDIAEGYSVSREKKESFPLTVTSAQKNPTAFYLCASVDRANTDTQYFGPGTRLTVL.

Here the CDR3 reads CASSPPISMNTEAFF. The CDR3 bases are TGTGCCAGCTCACCACCTATATCCATGAACACTGAAGCTTTCTTT. The gene calls are TRBV18 and TRBJ1-1, with D unclear. The CDR3 runs 15 residues. CDR1 and CDR2 from the germline V gene are KGHSH and LQKENI. V lost 0 bases and J lost 0, with 8 bases in between.

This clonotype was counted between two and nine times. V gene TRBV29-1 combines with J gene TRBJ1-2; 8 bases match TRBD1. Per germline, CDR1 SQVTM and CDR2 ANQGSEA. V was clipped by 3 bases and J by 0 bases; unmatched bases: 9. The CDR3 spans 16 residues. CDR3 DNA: TGCAGCGTTGATCCCCTTTACAGGGGGGCTAACTATGGCTACACCTTC. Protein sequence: CSVDPLYRGANYGYTF.

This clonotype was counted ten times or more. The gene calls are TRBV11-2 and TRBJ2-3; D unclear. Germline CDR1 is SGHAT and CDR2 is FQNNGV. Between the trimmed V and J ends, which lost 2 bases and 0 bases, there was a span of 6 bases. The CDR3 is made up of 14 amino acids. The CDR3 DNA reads TGTGCCAGCAGCTTACTACAGAGCACAGATACGCAGTATTTT. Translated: CASSLLQSTDTQYF.

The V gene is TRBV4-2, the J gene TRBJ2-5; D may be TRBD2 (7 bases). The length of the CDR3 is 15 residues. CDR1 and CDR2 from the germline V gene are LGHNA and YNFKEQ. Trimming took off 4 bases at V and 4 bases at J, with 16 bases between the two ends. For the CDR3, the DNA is TGTGCCAGCAGCCCCTCAGGCGGGGGCGGAGAGACCCAGTACTTC. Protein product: CASSPSGGGGETQYF.